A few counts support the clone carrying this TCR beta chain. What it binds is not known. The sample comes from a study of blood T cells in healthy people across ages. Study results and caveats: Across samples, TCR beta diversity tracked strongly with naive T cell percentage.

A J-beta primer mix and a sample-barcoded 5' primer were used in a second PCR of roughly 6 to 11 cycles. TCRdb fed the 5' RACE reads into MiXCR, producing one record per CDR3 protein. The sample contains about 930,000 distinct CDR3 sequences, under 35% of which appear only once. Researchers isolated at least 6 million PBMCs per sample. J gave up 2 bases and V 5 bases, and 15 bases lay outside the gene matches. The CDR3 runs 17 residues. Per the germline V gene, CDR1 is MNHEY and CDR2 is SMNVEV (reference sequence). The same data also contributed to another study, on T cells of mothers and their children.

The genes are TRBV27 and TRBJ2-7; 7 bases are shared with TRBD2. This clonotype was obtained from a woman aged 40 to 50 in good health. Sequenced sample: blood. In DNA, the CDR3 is TGTGCCAGCAGTCCAAATTTGAATGGCGGGGGAGCCTACGAGCAGTACTTC. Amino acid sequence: CASSPNLNGGGAYEQYF.